This TCR beta chain was observed in a study of monozygotic twins with inflammatory bowel disease. Overall study findings and caveats: A single strong clonotype or signal linked to IBD was not supported.

Points on this clonotype: Its matching antigen is unknown.

From the 5' RACE reads, TCRdb lists one entry per CDR3 protein and no DNA. This repertoire includes 200,000 to 250,000 distinct CDR3 sequences. The germline V gene has CDR1 SGHAT and CDR2 FQNNGV. The CDR3 length is 14 residues. This sequence joins TRBV11-2 and TRBJ2-1; there is no DNA to check the TCRdb D call of TRBD2. The sequenced sample was blood. The sequence derives from a human donor with ulcerative colitis or Crohn's disease, or a healthy co-twin of an affected twin (not recorded which). The CDR3: CASRSASGGGEQFF.